Included here is one T cell receptor (beta chain) sequence, with context. Time point in this sample: pre-treatment sample, taken before nivolumab and TIL therapy. The immunoSEQ assay was v3. Clones were sequenced by immunoSEQ multiplex PCR, and TCRdb holds only the in-frame ones, with some missing. The profile shows under 20,000 clones, about 79% of them singletons. These data are taken from a study of TIL therapy for anti-PD-1-resistant metastatic lung cancer. In the study overall: Tumors carried a median about 1.5 non-synonymous mutations per megabase.

With 4 bases removed from V and 1 base from J, the gap between germline ends came to 9 bases. CDR1 GTSNPN and CDR2 SVGIG come from the germline V gene (reference sequence). The CDR3 is 13 residues long. V usage is TRBV30 and J usage is TRBJ2-3; no definite D call. The sample in question was blood, obtained at baseline. The receptor was isolated from a person aged 25-79 years with non-small cell lung cancer. CDR3 protein: CAWNRLRTDTQYF. The CDR3 nucleotides are TGTGCCTGGAATCGGCTACGCACAGATACGCAGTATTTT.